This is a list of T cell receptor beta chains from one sample in a study of blood T cell repertoires in COVID-19. Libraries were prepared by immunoSEQ multiplex PCR; TCRdb keeps only in-frame clonotypes and omits some of them. The sample lists 150,000 to 200,000 clones, around 85% occurring once. The sequenced sample was peripheral blood. These TCRs come from a man aged 55 to 70 with active or convalescent COVID-19. CDR3s include the opening cysteine and the closing phenylalanine or tryptophan. The D gene is left open where the match is weak. Only some rows state a clone size, as once, few, many or a class for expanded clones.

abundance: NA; v_gene: TRBV21-1; j_gene: TRBJ1-2; d_gene: NA; CDR3nt: TGTGCCAGCAACCAGGGGGCGAACTATGGCTACACCTTC; CDR3aa: CASNQGANYGYTF
abundance: NA; v_gene: TRBV6-5; j_gene: TRBJ2-1; d_gene: NA; CDR3nt: TGTGCCAGCAACCCACAGGGCTACAATGAGCAGTTCTTC; CDR3aa: CASNPQGYNEQFF
abundance: NA; v_gene: TRBV5-1; j_gene: TRBJ1-1; d_gene: NA; CDR3nt: TGCGCCAGCACGAGGGCCGGGGAGGACACTGAAGCTTTCTTT; CDR3aa: CASTRAGEDTEAFF
abundance: NA; v_gene: TRBV7-8; j_gene: TRBJ2-1; d_gene: NA; CDR3nt: TGTGCCAGCAGCTTAAGTGACGGAGACGGAGATTACAATGAGCAGTTCTTC; CDR3aa: CASSLSDGDGDYNEQFF
abundance: NA; v_gene: TRBV11-1; j_gene: TRBJ2-7; d_gene: NA; CDR3nt: TGTGCCAGCAGCCGGGACACCGAGCAGTACTTC; CDR3aa: CASSRDTEQYF
abundance: NA; v_gene: TRBV3-1/TRBV3-2; j_gene: TRBJ2-5; d_gene: NA; CDR3nt: TGTGCCAGCAGCCAACAGGTCCAAGAGACCCAGTACTTC; CDR3aa: CASSQQVQETQYF
abundance: NA; v_gene: TRBV6-5; j_gene: TRBJ2-1; d_gene: NA; CDR3nt: TGTGCCAGTTGGGGTGGGGGCCTTAGCAATGAGCAGTTCTTC; CDR3aa: CASWGGGLSNEQFF
abundance: NA; v_gene: TRBV6-5; j_gene: TRBJ2-7; d_gene: TRBD2; CDR3nt: TGTGCCAGCAGTTACTTCGCGGGGGGGCCGAAAGAGCAGTACTTC; CDR3aa: CASSYFAGGPKEQYF
abundance: NA; v_gene: TRBV19; j_gene: TRBJ1-5; d_gene: TRBD1; CDR3nt: TGTGCCAGTAGAGGGGACAGGAGACAGCCCCAGCATTTT; CDR3aa: CASRGDRRQPQHF
abundance: NA; v_gene: TRBV18; j_gene: TRBJ1-3; d_gene: NA; CDR3nt: TGTGCCAGCTCACCATCCCGGACAGTTTACTCTGGAAACACCATATATTTT; CDR3aa: CASSPSRTVYSGNTIYF
abundance: NA; v_gene: TRBV11-2; j_gene: TRBJ1-1; d_gene: NA; CDR3nt: TGTGCCAGCAGCGCTCGCCCCAGGGGATTGGGCACTGAAGCTTTCTTT; CDR3aa: CASSARPRGLGTEAFF
abundance: few; v_gene: TRBV7-8; j_gene: TRBJ2-1; d_gene: NA; CDR3nt: TGTGCCAGCAGCGGTCGACTAGGAAATGAGCAGTTCTTC; CDR3aa: CASSGRLGNEQFF
abundance: NA; v_gene: TRBV27; j_gene: TRBJ2-7; d_gene: NA; CDR3nt: TGTGCCAGCAGTTTATTTGTCAACGAGCAGTACTTC; CDR3aa: CASSLFVNEQYF
abundance: NA; v_gene: TRBV4-1; j_gene: TRBJ1-3; d_gene: NA; CDR3nt: TGCGCCAGCAGCCAAGATCTAGGGGTAGCTGGAAACACCATATATTTT; CDR3aa: CASSQDLGVAGNTIYF
abundance: NA; v_gene: TRBV28; j_gene: TRBJ1-2; d_gene: NA; CDR3nt: TGTGCCAGCAGTTTAAGTGGGGGGAGGTATGGCTACACCTTC; CDR3aa: CASSLSGGRYGYTF
abundance: NA; v_gene: TRBV18; j_gene: TRBJ2-5; d_gene: TRBD1; CDR3nt: TGTGCCAGCTCACCCGGACAGGGGGAGACCCAGTACTTC; CDR3aa: CASSPGQGETQYF
abundance: NA; v_gene: TRBV2; j_gene: TRBJ2-7; d_gene: NA; CDR3nt: TGTGCCAGCAGAGTGGGCACAGACAGGGCGGGAGAGCAGTACTTC; CDR3aa: CASRVGTDRAGEQYF
abundance: NA; v_gene: TRBV2; j_gene: TRBJ2-7; d_gene: TRBD2; CDR3nt: TGTGCCAGCAGAGCGACTAGCGGACCCTACGAGCAGTACTTC; CDR3aa: CASRATSGPYEQYF
abundance: NA; v_gene: TRBV7-2; j_gene: TRBJ2-5; d_gene: TRBD2; CDR3nt: TGTGCCAGCAGCTTAGGCGGGAGAAAGGGGGAGACCCAGTACTTC; CDR3aa: CASSLGGRKGETQYF
abundance: few; v_gene: TRBV28; j_gene: TRBJ1-2; d_gene: NA; CDR3nt: TGTGCCAGCAATTACGATCAGGGGTACTATGGCTACACCTTC; CDR3aa: CASNYDQGYYGYTF
abundance: few; v_gene: TRBV2; j_gene: TRBJ2-7; d_gene: TRBD2; CDR3nt: TGTGCCAGCAGCTCTCTCGGCGGGGGGAGGGACGAGCAGTACTTC; CDR3aa: CASSSLGGGRDEQYF
abundance: few; v_gene: TRBV9; j_gene: TRBJ1-6; d_gene: NA; CDR3nt: TGTGCCAGCAGCTTATCCACGAGACTTAATTCACCCCTCCACTTT; CDR3aa: CASSLSTRLNSPLHF
abundance: NA; v_gene: TRBV6-5; j_gene: TRBJ1-1; d_gene: NA; CDR3nt: TGTGCCAGCAGTCGCCCTGGAGGGACTGAAGCTTTCTTT; CDR3aa: CASSRPGGTEAFF
abundance: NA; v_gene: TRBV19; j_gene: TRBJ1-3; d_gene: TRBD1; CDR3nt: TGTGCCAGTACTCAACCCGGGACAGGGTTTGGCTCTGGAAACACCATATATTTT; CDR3aa: CASTQPGTGFGSGNTIYF
abundance: NA; v_gene: TRBV5-6; j_gene: TRBJ2-3; d_gene: NA; CDR3nt: TGTGCCAGCAGCCCAACGGGCACAGATACGCAGTATTTT; CDR3aa: CASSPTGTDTQYF
abundance: NA; v_gene: TRBV9; j_gene: TRBJ2-3; d_gene: NA; CDR3nt: TGTGCCAGCAGCCCTCAGGCAGGGACAACAGATACGCAGTATTTT; CDR3aa: CASSPQAGTTDTQYF
abundance: NA; v_gene: TRBV6-5; j_gene: TRBJ1-4; d_gene: NA; CDR3nt: TGTGCCAGCAGTTTCTCCCTCGCAACTAATGAAAAACTGTTTTTT; CDR3aa: CASSFSLATNEKLFF
abundance: once; v_gene: TRBV7-6; j_gene: TRBJ2-5; d_gene: NA; CDR3nt: TGTGCCAGCAGCTTAACCGGGATTCGGCAGACCCAGTACTTC; CDR3aa: CASSLTGIRQTQYF
abundance: NA; v_gene: TRBV7-9; j_gene: TRBJ1-4; d_gene: TRBD1; CDR3nt: TGTGCCAGCAGCCATACGGACAGGGGGCAGGAAAAACTGTTTTTT; CDR3aa: CASSHTDRGQEKLFF
abundance: NA; v_gene: TRBV29-1; j_gene: TRBJ2-3; d_gene: TRBD2; CDR3nt: TGCAGCGTTGTGACAGCGGGAAACACAGATACGCAGTATTTT; CDR3aa: CSVVTAGNTDTQYF
abundance: NA; v_gene: TRBV28; j_gene: TRBJ1-2; d_gene: TRBD1; CDR3nt: TGTGCCAGCAGTTCGGTCCAGGGGGCCCTATATCTCTATGGCTACACCTTC; CDR3aa: CASSSVQGALYLYGYTF
abundance: NA; v_gene: TRBV18; j_gene: TRBJ2-1; d_gene: TRBD2; CDR3nt: TGTGCCAGCTCACCACCATACGGGACTAGCGGGGGCGGGGGTGAGCAGTTCTTC; CDR3aa: CASSPPYGTSGGGGEQFF
abundance: NA; v_gene: TRBV5-1; j_gene: TRBJ2-5; d_gene: NA; CDR3nt: TGCGCCAGCAGCTCGGGCAGGGGCCAAGAGACCCAGTACTTC; CDR3aa: CASSSGRGQETQYF
abundance: NA; v_gene: TRBV27; j_gene: TRBJ1-1; d_gene: NA; CDR3nt: TGTGCCAGCAGTTTTGAGGCGGGGATGAACACTGAAGCTTTCTTT; CDR3aa: CASSFEAGMNTEAFF